This T cell receptor (beta chain) is drawn from a study of blood T cell repertoires in COVID-19 (dated by TCRdb to between 2020 and 2021). With respect to the entire study: Samples from collaborators originated in the United States, Italy and Spain and spanned both the acute and convalescent phases of COVID-19. A freely available public database, intended as a resource for researchers studying the immune response to SARS-CoV-2, is where the repertoires were released. Samples were obtained from the ongoing ImmuneRACE study (first 160 participants) and from 1,254 subjects provided by 6 global collaborators. Sample metadata almost always included a de-identified subject ID, COVID-19 status, age in years and sex. Where HLA class I and class II types were available, the types were taken from metadata supplied by the sample provider, not from assay-based typing. Subjects who had been exposed to COVID-19, were actively infected with it, or had recovered from it provided the deeply sampled blood TCRbeta repertoires that made up the dataset. The material from the prospective study consisted of cDNA or gDNA derived from T cells, B-cell-depleted T cells, or PBMCs. The paper as a whole reports these results and caveats: The amount of clinical and demographic metadata varied by source and participant and was provided uncurated.

TCRbeta CDR3 regions were amplified from genomic DNA by means of the immunoSEQ Assay, a bias-controlled multiplex PCR. The study's processing was this. The number of nucleated cells in each sample was estimated from the amplification of reference gene primers within the assay. To quantify the absolute abundance of each unique TCRbeta CDR3 rearrangement, sequence reads were collapsed and filtered. Productive Simpson clonality was computed per sample as the square root of Simpson's diversity index over productive rearrangements. TCRdb took over this immuneACCESS table, retaining in-frame rearrangements with V and J assigned. Such tables are incomplete; in checked studies, under half of the missing clones stem from an unresolved V gene, and the remainder is unexplained. V and J calls and clone size are those listed in that table; D and trimming were worked out from the DNA. This sample gives about 24,000 clones in total; under 90% of them show up just once. The ten largest clonotypes hold about 6.5% of the sample.

CDR1 and CDR2 are drawn from the germline V gene (reference sequence): GTSNPN, SVGIG. The cysteine opens and the phenylalanine closes a CDR3 of 15 amino acids. Only the CDR3 part of the read is kept: 45 bases, read in frame from the first base. V is trimmed back by 2 bases and J by 4 bases, and the junction contains 5 bases that no gene match accounts for. Whole blood was collected in K2EDTA tubes by collaborating institutions according to the institutions' own protocols. For TCRbeta analysis, collaborators shipped samples as frozen whole blood, isolated PBMCs, or DNA extracted from either of those sample types. This clone has only a few counts. Its antigen has not been determined. Nothing much larger sits one base from this clone, and base qualities are not available.

Sequenced material: peripheral blood. The sequence was obtained from a man in his sixties or seventies with acute or convalescent COVID-19. The chain links TRBV30 with TRBJ2-5; TRBD1 fits 12 bases in the junction. CDR3 protein: CAWSPGTGGPETQYF. The sequenced DNA: TGTGCCTGGAGTCCCGGGACAGGGGGCCCAGAGACCCAGTACTTC.